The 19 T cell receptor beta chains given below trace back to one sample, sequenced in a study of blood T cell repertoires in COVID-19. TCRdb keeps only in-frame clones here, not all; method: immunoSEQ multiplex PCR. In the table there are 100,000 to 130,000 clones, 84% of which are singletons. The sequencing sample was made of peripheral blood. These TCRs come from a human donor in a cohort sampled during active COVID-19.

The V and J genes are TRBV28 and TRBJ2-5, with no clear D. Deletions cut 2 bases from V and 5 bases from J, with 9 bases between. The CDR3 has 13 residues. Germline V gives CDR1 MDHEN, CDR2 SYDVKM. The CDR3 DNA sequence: TGTGCCAGCAGTTTAACGGTCGGGGAGACCCAGTACTTC. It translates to CASSLTVGETQYF.

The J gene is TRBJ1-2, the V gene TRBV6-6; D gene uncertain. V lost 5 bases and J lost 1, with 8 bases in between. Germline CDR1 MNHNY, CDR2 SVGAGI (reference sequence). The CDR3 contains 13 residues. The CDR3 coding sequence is TGTGCCAGCAGTGGGCGTCTTAACTATGGCTACACCTTC. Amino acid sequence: CASSGRLNYGYTF.

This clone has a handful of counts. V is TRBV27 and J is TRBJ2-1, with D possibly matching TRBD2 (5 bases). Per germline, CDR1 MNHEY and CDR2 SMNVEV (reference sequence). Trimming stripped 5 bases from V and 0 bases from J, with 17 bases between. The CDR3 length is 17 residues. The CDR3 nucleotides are TGTGCCAGCAGTGCCTCCATTAGCGTTAGCTCCTACAATGAGCAGTTCTTC. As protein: CASSASISVSSYNEQFF.

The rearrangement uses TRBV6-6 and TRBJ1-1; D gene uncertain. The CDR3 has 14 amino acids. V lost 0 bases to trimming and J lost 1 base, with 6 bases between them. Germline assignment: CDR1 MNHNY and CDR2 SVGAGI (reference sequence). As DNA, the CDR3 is TGTGCCAGCAGTTACTCGACACCGAACACTGAAGCTTTCTTT. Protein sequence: CASSYSTPNTEAFF.

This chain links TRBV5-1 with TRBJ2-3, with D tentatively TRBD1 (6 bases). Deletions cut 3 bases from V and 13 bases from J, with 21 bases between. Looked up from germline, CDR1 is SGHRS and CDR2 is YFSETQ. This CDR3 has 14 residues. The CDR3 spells CASSSWDNQDREYF. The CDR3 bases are TGCGCCAGCAGCTCCTGGGACAACCAAGATAGGGAGTATTTT.

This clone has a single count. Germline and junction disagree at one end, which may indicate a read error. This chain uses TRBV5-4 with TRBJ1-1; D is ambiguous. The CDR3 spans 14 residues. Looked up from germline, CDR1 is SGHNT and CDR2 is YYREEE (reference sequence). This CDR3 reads CASSLGLVNSEAFF. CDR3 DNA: TGTGCCAGCAGCTTGGGGCTCGTAAACAGTGAAGCTTTCTTT.

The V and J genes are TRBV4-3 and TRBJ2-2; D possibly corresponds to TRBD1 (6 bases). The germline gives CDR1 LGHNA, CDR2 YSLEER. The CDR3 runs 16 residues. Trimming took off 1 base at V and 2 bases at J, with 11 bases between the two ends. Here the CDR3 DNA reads TGCGCCAGCAGCCAAGGGACAGTGAGTAACACCGGGGAGCTGTTTTTT. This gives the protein CASSQGTVSNTGELFF.

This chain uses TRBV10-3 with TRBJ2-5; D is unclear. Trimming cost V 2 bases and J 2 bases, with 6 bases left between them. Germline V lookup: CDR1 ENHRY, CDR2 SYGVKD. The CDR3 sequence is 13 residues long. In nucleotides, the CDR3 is TGTGCCATCAGTGAGCGCAGGCAAGAGACCCAGTACTTC. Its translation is CAISERRQETQYF.

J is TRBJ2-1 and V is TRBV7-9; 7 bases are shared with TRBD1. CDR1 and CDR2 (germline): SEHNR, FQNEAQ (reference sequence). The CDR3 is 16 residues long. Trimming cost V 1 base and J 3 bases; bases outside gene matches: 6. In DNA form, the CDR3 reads TGTGCCAGCAGCTTAGAGGGGGCGAGAGACTACAATGAGCAGTTCTTC. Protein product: CASSLEGARDYNEQFF.

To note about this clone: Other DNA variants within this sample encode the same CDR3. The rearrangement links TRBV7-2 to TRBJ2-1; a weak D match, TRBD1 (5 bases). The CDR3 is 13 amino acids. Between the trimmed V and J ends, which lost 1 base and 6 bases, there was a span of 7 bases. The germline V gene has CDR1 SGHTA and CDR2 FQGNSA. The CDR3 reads CASSLGRANEQFF. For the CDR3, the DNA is TGTGCCAGCAGCTTAGGCAGGGCCAATGAGCAGTTCTTC.

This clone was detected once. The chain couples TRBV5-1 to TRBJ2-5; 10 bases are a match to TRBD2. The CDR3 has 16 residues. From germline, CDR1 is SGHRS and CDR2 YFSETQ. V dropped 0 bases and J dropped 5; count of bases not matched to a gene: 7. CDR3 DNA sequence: TGCGCCAGCAGCTTGGAGTTAGCGGGAGGCTGGGAGACCCAGTACTTC. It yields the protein CASSLELAGGWETQYF.

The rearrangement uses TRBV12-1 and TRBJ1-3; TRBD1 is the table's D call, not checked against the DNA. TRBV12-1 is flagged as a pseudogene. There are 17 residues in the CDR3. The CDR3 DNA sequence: TGTGCCAGCAGCCGAAACCTGGACAGGATTATTGGAAACACCATATATTTT. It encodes CASSRNLDRIIGNTIYF.

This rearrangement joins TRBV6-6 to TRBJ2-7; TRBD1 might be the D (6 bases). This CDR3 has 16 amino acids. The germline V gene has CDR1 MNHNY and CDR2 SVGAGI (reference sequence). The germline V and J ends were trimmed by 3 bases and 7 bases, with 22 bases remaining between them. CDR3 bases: TGTGCCAGCAGTTATCTGTTAGGGGGACGGTCTAAGGAGCAGTACTTC. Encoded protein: CASSYLLGGRSKEQYF.

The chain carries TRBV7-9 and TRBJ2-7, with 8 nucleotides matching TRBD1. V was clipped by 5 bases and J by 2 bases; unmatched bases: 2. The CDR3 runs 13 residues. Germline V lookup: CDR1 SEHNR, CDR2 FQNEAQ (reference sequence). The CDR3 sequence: CASSPGGAYEQYF. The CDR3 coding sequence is TGTGCCAGCAGCCCAGGGGGCGCCTACGAGCAGTACTTC.

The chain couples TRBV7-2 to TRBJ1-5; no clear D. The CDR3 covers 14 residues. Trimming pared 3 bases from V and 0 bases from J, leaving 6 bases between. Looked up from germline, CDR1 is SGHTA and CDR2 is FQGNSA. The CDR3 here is CASSLFHSNQPQHF. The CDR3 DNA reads TGTGCCAGCAGCTTGTTTCATAGCAATCAGCCCCAGCATTTT.

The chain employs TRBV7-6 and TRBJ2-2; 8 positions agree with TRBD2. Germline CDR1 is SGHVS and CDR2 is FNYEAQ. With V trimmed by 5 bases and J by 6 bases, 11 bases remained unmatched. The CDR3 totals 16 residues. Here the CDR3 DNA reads TGTGCCAGCAGCGTCCTAGCGGGCCAGACCTCCGGGGAGCTGTTTTTT. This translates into CASSVLAGQTSGELFF.

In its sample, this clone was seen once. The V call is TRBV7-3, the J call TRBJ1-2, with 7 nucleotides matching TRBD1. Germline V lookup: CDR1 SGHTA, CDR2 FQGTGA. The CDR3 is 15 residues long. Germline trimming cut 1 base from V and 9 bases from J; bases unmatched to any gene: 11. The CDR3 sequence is CASSLSSTGMVSYTF. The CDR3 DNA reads TGTGCCAGCAGCTTAAGCTCGACAGGGATGGTTAGCTACACCTTC.

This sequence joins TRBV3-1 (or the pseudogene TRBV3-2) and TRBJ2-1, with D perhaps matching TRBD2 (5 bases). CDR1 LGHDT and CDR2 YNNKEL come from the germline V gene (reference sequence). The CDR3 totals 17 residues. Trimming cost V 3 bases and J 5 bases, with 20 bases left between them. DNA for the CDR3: TGTGCCAGCAGCCACGGCTGGGTGAGGGCCCGAAACAATGAGCAGTTCTTC. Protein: CASSHGWVRARNNEQFF.

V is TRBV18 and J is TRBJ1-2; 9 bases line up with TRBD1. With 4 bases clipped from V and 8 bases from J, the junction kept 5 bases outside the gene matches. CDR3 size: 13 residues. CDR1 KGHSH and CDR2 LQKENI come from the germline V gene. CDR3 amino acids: CASSLQGAGGYTF. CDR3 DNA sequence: TGTGCCAGCTCACTACAGGGGGCCGGAGGCTACACCTTC.